A single sample is the source of the 23 T cell receptor beta chains below, sequenced in a study of cytomegalovirus exposure and HLA in healthy donors (dated by TCRdb to 2015 to 2018). The library relied on the immunoSEQ multiplex PCR assay. A mixture of 60 forward primers for TCR Vbeta segments and 13 reverse primers for TCR Jbeta segments was used in the multiplex PCR. In TCRdb, the immuneACCESS table is reduced to in-frame sequences with V and J assigned. These tables do not hold every clone; where another copy was compared, an unresolved V gene accounts for under half, and the others remain unexplained. Here the sample has approximately 150,000 clones; approximately 80% occur a single time. Jointly, the top ten make up around 9.8% of the sample. Sequenced material: PBMCs. The receptors were gathered from a man younger than 30 in good health and CMV-seropositive.

J is TRBJ2-3 and V is TRBV5-1; 8 nucleotides line up with TRBD1. Germline trimming cut 3 bases from V and 2 bases from J; bases unmatched to any gene: 5. Per the germline V gene, CDR1 is SGHRS and CDR2 is YFSETQ. The CDR3 contains 15 residues. CDR3 amino acids: CASSSRDRNTDTQYF. The CDR3 DNA reads as TGCGCCAGCAGCTCCCGGGACAGGAACACAGATACGCAGTATTTT.

The gene calls are TRBV9 and TRBJ2-1; perhaps TRBD2 as D (6 bases). The germline V gene has CDR1 SGDLS and CDR2 YYNGEE. V lost 0 bases to trimming and J lost 7 bases, with 11 bases between them. This CDR3 comprises 14 residues. The CDR3 loop reads CASSVAELANEQFF. The CDR3 region has the DNA TGTGCCAGCAGCGTAGCGGAACTAGCTAATGAGCAGTTCTTC.

The chain recombines TRBV11-2 with TRBJ1-2, with 12 bases that match TRBD1. The CDR3 runs 14 residues. Germline CDR1 reads SGHAT; CDR2 reads FQNNGV. Trimming cost V 5 bases and J 8 bases; bases outside gene matches: 6. CDR3 residues: CASSPGQGAYGYTF. The CDR3 coding sequence is TGTGCCAGCAGCCCGGGACAGGGGGCCTACGGCTACACCTTC.

The rearrangement links TRBV6-6 to TRBJ1-1; 11 bases match TRBD1. The CDR3 has 14 amino acids. V lost 5 bases and J lost 3; bases outside the gene matches: 2. CDR1 is MNHNY and CDR2 is SVGAGI in the germline V gene (reference sequence). This CDR3 reads CASSGTGGDTEAFF. The CDR3 DNA reads TGTGCCAGCAGTGGGACAGGGGGTGACACTGAAGCTTTCTTT.

The chain employs TRBV27 and TRBJ2-7; D not certain. The germline gives CDR1 MNHEY, CDR2 SMNVEV (reference sequence). V lost 5 bases and J 3 bases, leaving 20 bases between the germline ends. CDR3 length: 16 residues. The DNA for the CDR3 is TGTGCCAGCAGTCCCGGCCCCGGGTCTGCTCTCTACGAGCAGTACTTC. It translates to CASSPGPGSALYEQYF.

This clone came up a few times. The CDR3 loop reads CASSTGNQPQHF. The DNA for the CDR3 is TGTGCCAGCAGCACAGGGAATCAGCCCCAGCATTTT. The chain employs TRBV7-9 and TRBJ1-5; tentatively, D is TRBD1 (6 bases). V shed 5 bases and J shed 4 bases, with 6 bases lying between them. The CDR3 contains 12 residues. Germline CDR1 is SEHNR and CDR2 is FQNEAQ (reference sequence).

CDR3 DNA sequence: TGTGCCAGCAGGTTCCAGATCACTGAAGCTTTCTTT. Translating gives CASRFQITEAFF. The genes are TRBV6-1 and TRBJ1-1; no firm D call. CDR1 MNHNS and CDR2 SASEGT come from the germline V gene. The CDR3 extends over 12 amino acids. V was shortened by 6 bases and J by 4 bases, with 9 bases between the two germline ends.

This clone was recorded once. The chain combines TRBV27 with TRBJ2-5; 9 bases are shared with TRBD1. The J call is doubtful: the DNA matches TRBJ2-7 better. This CDR3 comprises 13 residues. Germline CDR1 and CDR2: MNHEY and SMNVEV (reference sequence). The CDR3 is CAAGQGRSYEQYF. Written as DNA, the CDR3 is TGTGCCGCGGGACAGGGCCGTTCCTACGAGCAGTACTTC.

This chain joins TRBV5-4 and TRBJ1-1; D gene ambiguous. The V gene's germline CDR1 is SGHNT and CDR2 YYREEE (reference sequence). The CDR3 covers 15 residues. The V and J ends lost 1 base and 3 bases respectively, with 13 bases between them. CDR3 sequence reads: CASSLPQPGDTEAFF. The DNA for the CDR3 is TGTGCCAGCAGCTTGCCCCAACCCGGGGACACTGAAGCTTTCTTT.

V and J are TRBV14 and TRBJ1-2; TRBD1 might be the D (6 bases). CDR3 length: 15 residues. The ends were cut back, 4 bases at V and 2 bases at J, with 14 bases in the middle. CDR1 is SGHDN and CDR2 is FVKESK in the germline V gene. This chain's CDR3 is CASSRRTEPNYGYTF. CDR3 coding DNA: TGTGCCAGCAGCCGGAGGACAGAGCCAAACTATGGCTACACCTTC.

The chain joins TRBV4-1 to TRBJ1-3, with 7 bases lining up with TRBD1. V lost 2 bases, J lost 0 bases, and 4 bases stayed unmatched. The CDR3 totals 16 residues. Germline CDR1 reads MGHRA; CDR2 reads YSYEKL. The CDR3 DNA reads TGCGCCAGCAGCCAACGGACAGGCAACTCTGGAAACACCATATATTTT. This codes for CASSQRTGNSGNTIYF.

The rearrangement uses TRBV15 and TRBJ2-6; no clear D gene. CDR1 and CDR2 (germline): LNHNV, YYDKDF (reference sequence). CDR3 size: 16 residues. V dropped 2 bases and J dropped 0 bases, with 8 bases sitting between them. DNA of the CDR3: TGTGCCACCAGCAGATCGACTCACTCTGGGGCCAACGTCCTGACTTTC. Its protein is CATSRSTHSGANVLTF.

The chain joins TRBV4-1 to TRBJ2-1, with D maybe TRBD2 (5 bases). The CDR3 runs to 13 residues. Per the germline V gene, CDR1 is MGHRA and CDR2 is YSYEKL. V gave up 4 bases and J gave up 6 bases, with 10 bases separating them. The CDR3 region is CASSLGLFNEQFF. As DNA, the CDR3 is TGCGCCAGCAGCCTCGGACTGTTCAATGAGCAGTTCTTC.

This chain joins TRBV7-9 and TRBJ2-5, with a tentative D call TRBD2 (5 bases). CDR1 and CDR2 (germline): SEHNR, FQNEAQ (reference sequence). V was clipped by 7 bases and J by 5 bases, with 14 bases between them. The CDR3 sequence is 13 residues long. CDR3 loop: CASTPGVDETQYF. In DNA form, the CDR3 reads TGTGCCAGCACACCCGGGGTAGACGAGACCCAGTACTTC.

This clone was counted between two and nine times. V is TRBV6-6 and J is TRBJ1-5; no definite D call. V was clipped by 5 bases and J by 6 bases, with 8 bases between them. Per the germline V gene, CDR1 is MNHNY and CDR2 is SVGAGI (reference sequence). The CDR3 loop spans 12 amino acids. The CDR3, as DNA: TGTGCCAGCAGTCCTCCCGGTCAGCCCCAGCATTTT. It encodes CASSPPGQPQHF.

The rearrangement joins TRBV7-9 to TRBJ2-1, with 16 bases identical to TRBD2. With 3 bases clipped from V and 8 bases from J, the junction kept 4 bases outside the gene matches. Germline-derived CDR1 and CDR2 are SEHNR and FQNEAQ (reference sequence). The CDR3 is made up of 16 amino acids. CDR3 nucleotides: TGTGCCAGCAGCTTCCCGGGACTAGCGGGGGGGGATGAGCAGTTCTTC. Protein sequence: CASSFPGLAGGDEQFF.

This rearrangement joins TRBV4-2 to TRBJ1-1, with D tentatively TRBD1 (6 bases). Germline CDR1 and CDR2: LGHNA and YNFKEQ. V was shortened by 3 bases and J by 0 bases, with 14 bases between the two germline ends. The CDR3 runs 16 residues. The CDR3 region has the DNA TGTGCCAGCAGCCAGCGAGCGGGGGGGCTGAACACTGAAGCTTTCTTT. It is translated as CASSQRAGGLNTEAFF.

The chain has TRBV7-2 and TRBJ1-2; no clear D. The CDR3 has 15 amino acids. Germline assignment: CDR1 SGHTA and CDR2 FQGNSA. Trimming left V 5 bases short and J 2 bases short, with 15 bases between. The chain's CDR3 is CASSPPRVPNYGYTF. CDR3 in DNA: TGTGCCAGCAGCCCCCCCCGAGTCCCAAACTATGGCTACACCTTC.

This rearrangement joins TRBV7-9 to TRBJ2-7, with TRBD1 matching over 8 bases. The germline V gene has CDR1 SEHNR and CDR2 FQNEAQ (reference sequence). After removal of 5 bases from V and 2 bases from J, the junction contained 2 bases not matched to a gene. The length of the CDR3 is 13 residues. CDR3: CASSMDRAYEQYF. For the CDR3, the DNA is TGTGCCAGCAGCATGGACAGGGCCTACGAGCAGTACTTC.

In regard to this clone: A junction end diverges from the germline sequence, so it may reflect a read error. V and J are TRBV7-9 and TRBJ1-2; D possibly corresponds to TRBD1 (6 bases). The CDR3 is made up of 15 amino acids. CDR1 is SEHNR and CDR2 is FQNEAQ in the germline V gene (reference sequence). DNA of the CDR3: TGTTCCAGCAGCTTAGGGGCAGGGGTATACTATGGCTACACCTTC. Translated, it gives CSSSLGAGVYYGYTF.

Remarks on this clone: A junction boundary mismatches the germline segment, possibly from a read error. This chain connects TRBV2 to TRBJ2-4, with 9 positions matching TRBD1. Germline CDR1 reads SNHLY; CDR2 reads FYNNEI. This CDR3 region has 15 residues. The CDR3 bases are TGTGCCAGCAGCGAACAGGGGGCAGCCAAAAACAGTCAGTACTTC. Its translation is CASSEQGAAKNSQYF.

In this sample, this clone turned up a few times. CDR3 residues: CASGLTSGRGALSTDTQYF. The CDR3 nucleotides are TGTGCCAGCGGATTGACTAGCGGGAGAGGGGCCCTAAGCACAGATACGCAGTATTTT. The V call is TRBV5-6, the J call TRBJ2-3; 12 bases align to TRBD2. CDR3 size: 19 residues. With V trimmed by 7 bases and J by 0 bases, 15 bases remained unmatched. The germline V gene has CDR1 SGHDT and CDR2 YYEEEE.

This rearrangement joins TRBV6-5 to TRBJ1-5, with 7 nucleotides matching TRBD1. V shed 2 bases and J 4 bases; nucleotides not matched to a gene: 5. Germline V lookup: CDR1 MNHEY, CDR2 SVGAGI. The CDR3 sequence is 15 residues long. CDR3 sequence (DNA): TGTGCCAGCAGTTACGGGTCAGGGGGGAATCAGCCCCAGCATTTT. It specifies CASSYGSGGNQPQHF.